The 31 T cell receptor beta chains below all came from one sample that was sequenced in a study of blood T cell repertoires in COVID-19. Here immunoSEQ multiplex PCR was the method, and the copy in TCRdb shows in-frame clones only, minus some. The sample has about 200,000 clones, roughly 90% seen once. Material for sequencing was peripheral blood. These receptor sequences come from a man in his forties with acute or convalescent COVID-19.

To note about this clone: The identical CDR3 is also encoded by other nucleotide sequences in the sample. CDR3 bases: TGTGCCAGCAGGAGGGACAGCAACTATGGCTACACCTTC. This codes for CASRRDSNYGYTF. This chain uses TRBV6-5 with TRBJ1-2; 7 nucleotides line up with TRBD1. The CDR3 spans 13 residues. Germline assignment: CDR1 MNHEY and CDR2 SVGAGI. The V and J ends lost 6 bases and 2 bases, in that order; junction bases with no gene match: 3.

The chain carries TRBV7-2 and TRBJ2-7; the D gene is possibly TRBD1 (5 bases). The CDR3 has 16 amino acids. Trimming took off 4 bases at V and 4 bases at J, with 20 bases between the two ends. Germline V lookup: CDR1 SGHTA, CDR2 FQGNSA. For the CDR3, the DNA is TGTGCCAGCAGCTCAACCGACAGTATCCTCCTGTACGAGCAGTACTTC. Translation gives CASSSTDSILLYEQYF.

The chain joins TRBV28 to TRBJ1-1; D unresolved. Trimming removed 5 bases from V and 1 base from J, with 8 bases in between. The CDR3 is 13 amino acids. Germline lookup yields CDR1 MDHEN and CDR2 SYDVKM. The CDR3 DNA reads as TGTGCCAGCAGTGCGGCACGGAACACTGAAGCTTTCTTT. Translating it yields CASSAARNTEAFF.

The chain is built from TRBV11-3 and TRBJ2-2, with D possibly matching TRBD1 (6 bases). Trimming removed 3 bases at V and 1 base at J, with 12 bases between. The CDR3 covers 16 residues. Germline V lookup: CDR1 SGHNT, CDR2 YENEEA. CDR3 sequence: CASSFVVGQNTGELFF. The CDR3 DNA sequence: TGTGCCAGCAGCTTCGTAGTGGGACAGAACACCGGGGAGCTGTTTTTT.

The J gene is TRBJ1-1, the V gene TRBV5-1; 8 positions match TRBD1. CDR3 size: 14 residues. Germline V gene lookup returns CDR1 SGHRS and CDR2 YFSETQ. Trimming at V came to 5 bases and at J to 4 bases, leaving 7 bases not matched to a gene. The chain's CDR3 is CASRGQGAITEAFF. The CDR3 nucleotides read TGCGCCAGCAGGGGGCAGGGGGCGATCACTGAAGCTTTCTTT.

The genes are TRBV5-1 and TRBJ2-3, with TRBD2 identical over 14 bases. The V gene end was trimmed by 4 bases and the J gene end by 0 bases; junction bases not matched to a gene: 7. This CDR3 has 18 residues. CDR1 and CDR2 (germline): SGHRS, YFSETQ. The CDR3 sequence is CASSGGLAGATSTDTQYF. As DNA, the CDR3 is TGCGCCAGCAGCGGGGGACTAGCGGGGGCGACTAGCACAGATACGCAGTATTTT.

The V and J genes are TRBV2 and TRBJ2-1, with TRBD1 matching 10 bases. The CDR3 covers 17 residues. Germline values: CDR1 SNHLY, CDR2 FYNNEI. Trimming took 8 bases from V and 5 from J; bases not matched to a gene: 15. For the CDR3, the DNA is TGTGCCAGCTCAGATTTGAGCCGGGACAGGGGACACAATGAGCAGTTCTTC. Translation gives CASSDLSRDRGHNEQFF.

The sample holds one count of this clone. This sequence joins TRBV19 and TRBJ1-2; maybe TRBD1 (5 bases). Trimming shortened V by 5 bases and J by 5 bases, and 15 bases separated the two germline ends. In germline, CDR1 is LNHDA, CDR2 SQIVND (reference sequence). The CDR3 is 14 residues long. The CDR3 region is CASSANFGGYGYTF. The DNA for the CDR3 is TGTGCCAGTAGTGCAAACTTCGGGGGATATGGCTACACCTTC.

This rearrangement joins TRBV9 to TRBJ1-1; 7 nucleotides line up with TRBD1. The V and J ends lost 4 bases and 0 bases, in that order; junction bases with no gene match: 12. This CDR3 has 17 residues. The germline V gene encodes CDR1 SGDLS and CDR2 YYNGEE. CDR3 sequence: CASSPLGGALMNTEAFF. The DNA for the CDR3 is TGTGCCAGCAGCCCTTTAGGGGGCGCCCTCATGAACACTGAAGCTTTCTTT. Full variable domain (rest looked up from reference TRBV9 and TRBJ1-1): DSGVTQTPKHLITATGQRVTLRCSPRSGDLSVYWYQQSLDQGLQFLIQYYNGEERAKGNILERFSAQQFPDLHSELNLSSLELGDSALYFCASSPLGGALMNTEAFFGQGTRLTVV.

J is TRBJ2-7 and V is TRBV27; D possibly corresponds to TRBD1 (5 bases). This CDR3 spans 14 amino acids. Germline V gene sequence: CDR1 MNHEY, CDR2 SMNVEV (reference sequence). Deletions cut 4 bases from V and 2 bases from J, with 12 bases between. The CDR3 loop reads CASSSWTDTYEQYF. CDR3 coding DNA: TGTGCCAGCAGTTCTTGGACGGACACCTACGAGCAGTACTTC.

The CDR3 sequence is CAISEGGAGYGYTF. The CDR3 DNA reads as TGTGCCATCAGTGAGGGCGGGGCGGGGTATGGCTACACCTTC. The chain uses TRBV10-3 and TRBJ1-2; the D gene is possibly TRBD1 (5 bases). V lost 2 bases and J lost 5, with 12 bases in between. Germline V CDR1 and CDR2: ENHRY, SYGVKD. This CDR3 spans 14 amino acids.

The CDR3 spells CASRNRDRGSYEQYF. Here the CDR3 DNA reads TGTGCAAGTCGGAATCGGGACAGGGGGTCCTACGAGCAGTACTTC. The chain links TRBV12-2 to TRBJ2-7; TRBD1, as called in the table, went unchecked against the DNA. TRBV12-2 is designated a pseudogene. The CDR3 sequence is 15 residues long.

The rearrangement uses TRBV7-6 and TRBJ2-1; 8 nucleotides agree with TRBD2. The CDR3 contains 15 residues. The germline V gene encodes CDR1 SGHVS and CDR2 FNYEAQ. The J segment lost 10 bases and the V segment lost 5 bases, leaving 13 bases of the junction unmatched. The CDR3 reads CASSPAGTRIGEQFF. Here the CDR3 DNA reads TGTGCCAGCAGCCCAGCCGGGACTAGGATAGGGGAGCAGTTCTTC.

The chain carries TRBV2 and TRBJ1-5; D gene ambiguous. CDR1 is SNHLY and CDR2 is FYNNEI in the germline V gene. This CDR3 region has 14 residues. V lost 6 bases and J lost 3, with 12 bases in between. The CDR3 region is CASRGVLNNQPQHF. The CDR3 DNA is TGTGCCAGCAGGGGAGTCCTTAACAATCAGCCCCAGCATTTT.

V and J are TRBV11-2 and TRBJ2-7, with D possibly matching TRBD1 (5 bases). Trimming took off 5 bases at V and 5 bases at J, with 13 bases between the two ends. Germline V gene lookup returns CDR1 SGHAT and CDR2 FQNNGV. The CDR3 is 13 residues long. The CDR3 is CASSQGPNHEQYF. CDR3 DNA sequence: TGTGCCAGCAGCCAGGGTCCGAACCACGAGCAGTACTTC.

The rearrangement links TRBV19 to TRBJ2-1; 7 nucleotides line up with TRBD2. Germline V gene sequence: CDR1 LNHDA, CDR2 SQIVND (reference sequence). The CDR3 is 15 residues long. V lost 7 bases to trimming and J lost 4 bases; unmatched junction nucleotides: 10. CDR3 residues: CASTPAGDLYNEQFF. CDR3 coding DNA: TGTGCCAGTACCCCGGCGGGGGACCTGTACAATGAGCAGTTCTTC.

This clone was detected once. V is TRBV19 and J is TRBJ1-3, with D uncertain. V gave up 5 bases and J gave up 1 base, with 12 bases separating them. Germline values: CDR1 LNHDA, CDR2 SQIVND (reference sequence). The CDR3 has 15 amino acids. The CDR3 DNA sequence: TGTGCCAGTAGTGCCGGGTCCTCATCTGGAAACACCATATATTTT. Its protein product is CASSAGSSSGNTIYF.

This chain joins TRBV9 and TRBJ2-2, with TRBD1 matching over 9 bases. Germline values: CDR1 SGDLS, CDR2 YYNGEE. Germline trimming cut 0 bases from V and 3 bases from J; bases unmatched to any gene: 3. This CDR3 comprises 16 residues. CDR3 region: CASSVGGQGYTGELFF. The CDR3, as DNA: TGTGCCAGCAGCGTAGGGGGACAGGGATACACCGGGGAGCTGTTTTTT.

The CDR3 loop reads CASGPAGQGYYGYTF. The CDR3 DNA reads as TGTGCCAGCGGCCCGGCGGGACAGGGGTACTATGGCTACACCTTC. The chain combines TRBV6-5 with TRBJ1-2; the match to TRBD1 covers 10 bases. V lost 8 bases and J lost 3; bases outside the gene matches: 9. From germline, CDR1 is MNHEY and CDR2 SVGAGI. The CDR3 contains 15 residues.

In regard to this clone: Other DNA sequences from this sample encode an identical CDR3 as well. The chain carries TRBV12-3 or TRBV12-4 and TRBJ2-2; D call uncertain. The CDR3 consists of 11 residues. V dropped 2 bases and J dropped 8 bases, with 3 bases sitting between them. CDR3 DNA: TGTGCCAGCAGTTTATCTGGGGAGCTGTTTTTT. Protein sequence: CASSLSGELFF.

The rearrangement links TRBV7-2 to TRBJ2-1; 8 bases line up with TRBD2. V was clipped by 7 bases and J by 7 bases; unmatched bases: 12. Germline lookup yields CDR1 SGHTA and CDR2 FQGNSA. The CDR3 runs to 15 residues. The CDR3 here is CASTPPGGPGNEQFF. The CDR3 DNA is TGTGCCAGCACCCCTCCGGGGGGGCCGGGGAATGAGCAGTTCTTC.

In nucleotides, the CDR3 is TGTGCCAGCAGCCAAGTCAACAGGGGATCACCCCTCCACTTT. Amino acid sequence: CASSQVNRGSPLHF. The rearrangement uses TRBV3-1 (or the pseudogene TRBV3-2) and TRBJ1-6; 7 positions agree with TRBD1. Germline assignment: CDR1 LGHDT and CDR2 YNNKEL (reference sequence). This CDR3 contains 14 residues. The V and J ends lost 1 base and 10 bases, in that order; junction bases with no gene match: 4.

The CDR3 loop reads CASSGTTSTDTQYF. Here the CDR3 DNA reads TGCGCCAGCAGTGGGACAACTAGCACAGATACGCAGTATTTT. The genes are TRBV5-1 and TRBJ2-3; TRBD1 might be the D (6 bases). The germline CDR1 and CDR2 sequences are SGHRS and YFSETQ. The CDR3 spans 14 residues. The V gene lost 5 bases and the J gene lost 0 bases, with 10 bases spanning the gap.

V usage is TRBV5-6 and J usage is TRBJ2-5; TRBD2 agrees at 7 bases. This CDR3 has 14 residues. CDR1 and CDR2 from the germline V gene are SGHDT and YYEEEE. The V segment lost 3 bases and the J segment 3 bases; nucleotides outside the gene matches: 5. The DNA for the CDR3 is TGTGCCAGCAGCTCAATAGGGACTAAAGAGACCCAGTACTTC. It encodes CASSSIGTKETQYF.

This sequence joins TRBV7-2 and TRBJ1-3; a weak D match, TRBD1 (5 bases). The CDR3 consists of 15 residues. Per the germline V gene, CDR1 is SGHTA and CDR2 is FQGNSA. V was shortened by 0 bases and J by 9 bases, with 15 bases between the two germline ends. The CDR3 region is CASSLARQSGGTIYF. CDR3 sequence (DNA): TGTGCCAGCAGCTTAGCGCGACAGAGTGGCGGCACCATATATTTT.

The V call is TRBV7-9, the J call TRBJ2-1, with D hard to call. From germline, CDR1 is SEHNR and CDR2 FQNEAQ (reference sequence). The CDR3 totals 12 residues. Trimming removed 4 bases from V and 15 bases from J, with 16 bases in between. CDR3 DNA sequence: TGTGCCAGCAGCTCCCTCGACACGCGTCCGTTCTTC. It yields the protein CASSSLDTRPFF. Complete variable domain (other parts from reference TRBV7-9 and TRBJ2-1): DTGVSQNPRHKITKRGQNVTFRCDPISEHNRLYWYRQTLGQGPEFLTYFQNEAQLEKSRLLSDRFSAERPKGSFSTLEIQRTEQGDSAMYLCASSSLDTRPFFGPGTRLTVL.

The chain combines TRBV5-1 with TRBJ1-3; 7 bases are a match to TRBD1. With 2 bases clipped from V and 0 bases from J, the junction kept 5 bases outside the gene matches. The germline gives CDR1 SGHRS, CDR2 YFSETQ. The CDR3 has 16 residues. DNA for the CDR3: TGCGCCAGCAGCTTCGTACCAGGGGGCTCTGGAAACACCATATATTTT. Residues: CASSFVPGGSGNTIYF.

The chain joins TRBV27 to TRBJ1-1, with D uncertain. The CDR3 is 13 amino acids. Per the germline V gene, CDR1 is MNHEY and CDR2 is SMNVEV (reference sequence). V lost 0 bases to trimming and J lost 10 bases, with 12 bases between them. This CDR3 reads CASSLSLGVRAFF. For the CDR3, the DNA is TGTGCCAGCAGTTTATCCCTGGGCGTTCGAGCTTTCTTT.

The J gene is TRBJ2-7, the V gene TRBV19; maybe TRBD2 (6 bases). Trimming removed 3 bases from V and 2 bases from J, with 11 bases in between. CDR1 LNHDA and CDR2 SQIVND come from the germline V gene (reference sequence). The CDR3 sequence is 14 residues long. CDR3 DNA: TGTGCCAGTAGTATCCCGGGAGCACCCTACGAGCAGTACTTC. Its translation: CASSIPGAPYEQYF.

This chain links TRBV6-2 or TRBV6-3 with TRBJ1-2; D possibly corresponds to TRBD1 (5 bases). Deletions cut 2 bases from V and 4 bases from J, with 11 bases between. Germline V gene data show CDR1 as MNHEY and CDR2 as SVGEGT. The CDR3 runs to 14 residues. For the CDR3, the DNA is TGTGCCAGCAGTTACAAGGGGAGGAGCTATGGCTACACCTTC. It translates to CASSYKGRSYGYTF.

The chain uses TRBV2 and TRBJ1-2; TRBD1 agrees at 8 bases. CDR1 and CDR2 from the germline V gene are SNHLY and FYNNEI. The CDR3 is 14 residues long. The V gene end was trimmed by 6 bases and the J gene end by 8 bases; junction bases not matched to a gene: 11. Here the CDR3 reads CASRPSWTGSGYTF. In nucleotides, the CDR3 is TGTGCCAGCAGGCCCAGCTGGACAGGGAGCGGCTACACCTTC.